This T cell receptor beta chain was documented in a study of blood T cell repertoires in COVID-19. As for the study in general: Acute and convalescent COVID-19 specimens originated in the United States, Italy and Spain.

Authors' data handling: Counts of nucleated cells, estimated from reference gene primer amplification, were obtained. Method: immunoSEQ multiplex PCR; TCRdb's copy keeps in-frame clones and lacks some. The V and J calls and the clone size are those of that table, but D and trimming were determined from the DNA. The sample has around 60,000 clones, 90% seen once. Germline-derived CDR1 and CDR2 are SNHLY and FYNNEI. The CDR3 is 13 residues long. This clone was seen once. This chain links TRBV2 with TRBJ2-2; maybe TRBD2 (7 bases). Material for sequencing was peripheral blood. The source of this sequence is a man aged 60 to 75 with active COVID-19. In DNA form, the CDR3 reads TGTGCAGGGGGGGTAGAGGTCACCGGGGAGCTGTTTTTT. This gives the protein CAGGVEVTGELFF.